These 10 T cell receptor beta chains were sequenced from one sample in a study of cytomegalovirus exposure and HLA in healthy donors. PCR used 60 Vbeta primers and 13 Jbeta primers. The protocol was immunoSEQ multiplex PCR, while the TCRdb copy is restricted to in-frame clones and leaves out a portion. Found here are about 180,000 clones, around 76% of them singletons; the top ten hold less than 2%. Sequencing was done on a sample of PBMCs. Receptor source: a man aged 35-49 years in good health and CMV-seronegative.

This clone was seen a single time. J is TRBJ2-7 and V is TRBV7-2, with 12 bases lining up with TRBD2. The V gene's germline CDR1 is SGHTA and CDR2 FQGNSA. V dropped 3 bases and J dropped 0; count of bases not matched to a gene: 3. This CDR3 is 16 amino acids long. In DNA, the CDR3 is TGTGCCAGCAGCTTTTCTAGCGGGAGGGCCTCCTACGAGCAGTACTTC. Encoded protein: CASSFSSGRASYEQYF.

The chain recombines TRBV9 with TRBJ2-2; 16 bases align to TRBD2. V shed 0 bases, J shed 4 bases, and the junction held 9 bases outside the gene matches. CDR1 SGDLS and CDR2 YYNGEE come from the germline V gene. The length of the CDR3 is 20 residues. CDR3 bases: TGTGCCAGCAGCGTAGTCGGGACTAGCGGGGGGGCCTTGAGCACCGGGGAGCTGTTTTTT. This sequence encodes CASSVVGTSGGALSTGELFF.

The V and J genes are TRBV9 and TRBJ2-7, with a possible D match to TRBD2 (6 bases). The germline CDR1 and CDR2 sequences are SGDLS and YYNGEE. CDR3 length: 14 residues. Between the trimmed V and J ends, which lost 0 bases and 5 bases, there was a span of 12 bases. This chain's CDR3 is CASSVVGGTDEQYF. The CDR3 DNA reads as TGTGCCAGCAGCGTAGTGGGGGGAACCGACGAGCAGTACTTC.

This chain uses TRBV2 with TRBJ1-4; 7 nucleotides align to TRBD1. CDR1 and CDR2 from the germline V gene are SNHLY and FYNNEI. This CDR3 comprises 15 residues. V lost 8 bases to trimming and J lost 0 bases; unmatched junction nucleotides: 6. CDR3 protein: CASRRDSPTNEKLFF. As DNA, the CDR3 is TGTGCCAGCCGGAGGGACAGCCCAACTAATGAAAAACTGTTTTTT. Looking up the rest from reference TRBV2 and TRBJ1-4 gives the full variable domain: EPEVTQTPSHQVTQMGQEVILRCVPISNHLYFYWYRQILGQKVEFLVSFYNNEISEKSEIFDDQFSVERPDGSNFTLKIRSTKLEDSAMYFCASRRDSPTNEKLFFGSGTQLSVL.

V is TRBV11-2 and J is TRBJ2-5; D ambiguous. The CDR3 runs 13 residues. Looked up from germline, CDR1 is SGHAT and CDR2 is FQNNGV. Trimming cost V 5 bases and J 2 bases, with 9 bases left between them. DNA of the CDR3: TGTGCCAGCAGCCCGAACTGGCAAGAGACCCAGTACTTC. Amino acid sequence: CASSPNWQETQYF.

This clone was counted only a few times. The genes are TRBV2 and TRBJ2-1, with TRBD2 identical over 11 bases. V lost 5 bases to trimming and J lost 7 bases; unmatched junction nucleotides: 10. The CDR3 runs to 16 residues. CDR1 SNHLY and CDR2 FYNNEI come from the germline V gene. CDR3 in amino acids: CASSLLSGGAGNEQFF. CDR3 DNA: TGTGCCAGCAGTCTCCTTAGCGGGGGGGCCGGGAATGAGCAGTTCTTC.

This chain connects TRBV5-4 to TRBJ2-7, with D maybe TRBD2 (5 bases). CDR3 length: 15 amino acids. The germline V and J ends were trimmed by 4 bases and 1 base, with 15 bases remaining between them. Germline lookup yields CDR1 SGHNT and CDR2 YYREEE (reference sequence). The CDR3 is CASSPWGAVSYEQYF. The CDR3 DNA sequence: TGTGCCAGCAGCCCGTGGGGAGCGGTATCCTACGAGCAGTACTTC.

V gene TRBV5-1 combines with J gene TRBJ1-2; D might be TRBD1 (5 bases). Deletions cut 0 bases from V and 8 bases from J, with 20 bases between. Germline-derived CDR1 and CDR2 are SGHRS and YFSETQ. The CDR3 loop spans 16 amino acids. The CDR3 DNA sequence: TGCGCCAGCAGCTTGGAGGGGTTTCGGTCTATCAGGGGCTACACCTTC. Translation gives CASSLEGFRSIRGYTF.

The chain combines TRBV27 with TRBJ2-7, with D uncertain. CDR1 MNHEY and CDR2 SMNVEV come from the germline V gene (reference sequence). This CDR3 has 15 residues. V dropped 6 bases and J dropped 0 bases, with 15 bases sitting between them. The CDR3 loop is CASRKALNPSYEQYF. In DNA form, the CDR3 reads TGTGCCAGCAGGAAAGCCCTCAACCCCTCCTACGAGCAGTACTTC.

The rearrangement uses TRBV4-1 and TRBJ1-1, with 9 bases lining up with TRBD1. Germline assignment: CDR1 MGHRA and CDR2 YSYEKL. The V segment lost 3 bases and the J segment 1 base; nucleotides outside the gene matches: 3. The CDR3 loop spans 15 amino acids. CDR3 bases: TGCGCCAGCAGCCAGGGACAGGGACCGAACACTGAAGCTTTCTTT. Translating gives CASSQGQGPNTEAFF.